This T cell receptor beta chain came from a study of cytomegalovirus exposure and HLA in healthy donors. Study at large: In terms of ancestry, the Caucasian-associated cluster contained roughly 81% of the 398 genotyped donors. Study-wide results and caveats: There were some public TCRs occurring in many donors, but most TCR sequences were rare. It was reported in a later analysis that an Asian-associated ancestry cluster showed fewer N-insertions than the 666-donor mean. Analysis performed later found roughly 17,000 TCR beta sequences associated with HLA alleles at 0.05 false discovery rate.

In its sample, this clone was seen a few times. The antigen is not known. V dropped 2 bases and J dropped 5 bases, with 9 bases sitting between them. The CDR3 is 13 amino acids. Germline V gives CDR1 MGHRA, CDR2 YSYEKL. This PCR relied on a set of 60 Vbeta primers and 13 Jbeta primers. Sequencing was performed with immunoSEQ multiplex PCR; in TCRdb, only in-frame clones are kept and a portion is missing. Here the sample spans about 140,000 clones, around 80% being singletons. Sequenced: PBMCs. The chain is built from TRBV4-1 and TRBJ1-2; D is possibly TRBD1 (5 bases). The sequence came from a man younger than 35 in good health and CMV-seropositive. The CDR3 protein is CASSQRRGYGYTF. DNA for the CDR3: TGCGCCAGCAGCCAAAGGAGGGGATATGGCTACACCTTC.